Following are 5 T cell receptor beta chains from one sample sequenced in a study of regulatory T cells in long-lasting Graves disease. Time point meaning: persistent/refractory GD, antithyroid drugs over 5 years with positive TRAb. RNA extracted from PBMCs served as the sequencing template. According to the study, TCR beta libraries were built with iRepertoire HTBI primers and CDR3-region Arm-PCR. TCRdb reanalysed the multiplex PCR reads using MiXCR and keeps one entry per CDR3 protein. In the table there are about 660,000 distinct CDR3 sequences, approximately 29% of which are singletons. Sequencing used peripheral blood mononuclear cells (PBMCs), obtained when the disease was refractory, from a patient treated with antithyroid drugs. Source of these receptors: a female donor with Graves disease.

The chain carries TRBV15 and TRBJ1-6; D not certain. The germline CDR1 and CDR2 sequences are LNHNV and YYDKDF (reference sequence). This CDR3 is 15 amino acids long. Trimming pared 5 bases from V and 8 bases from J, leaving 16 bases between. In DNA form, the CDR3 reads TGTGCCACCAGCGGAAGGCTGGGGATCCATTCACCCCTCCACTTT. This sequence encodes CATSGRLGIHSPLHF.

This chain uses TRBV2 with TRBJ1-1, with D perhaps matching TRBD1 (5 bases). Per germline, CDR1 SNHLY and CDR2 FYNNEI. The CDR3 length is 15 residues. Trimming took off 8 bases at V and 0 bases at J, with 16 bases between the two ends. The CDR3 nucleotides read TGTGCCAGCGAACAGGAGGGCTTGGTGAACACTGAAGCTTTCTTT. Translated: CASEQEGLVNTEAFF.

This chain joins TRBV28 and TRBJ1-4, with 8 bases identical to TRBD1. The V and J ends lost 5 bases and 7 bases, in that order; junction bases with no gene match: 9. Germline V gene data show CDR1 as MDHEN and CDR2 as SYDVKM. The CDR3 runs to 15 residues. Written as DNA, the CDR3 is TGTGCCAGCAGTCCCCGGACAGGGTGGCGTGAAAAACTGTTTTTT. It encodes CASSPRTGWREKLFF.

The rearrangement uses TRBV9 and TRBJ2-2; 8 nucleotides agree with TRBD1. Per the germline V gene, CDR1 is SGDLS and CDR2 is YYNGEE. Trimming at V came to 0 bases and at J to 1 base, leaving 2 bases not matched to a gene. This CDR3 has 16 amino acids. In DNA form, the CDR3 reads TGTGCCAGCAGCGTAGCAGGGGGCAAGAACACCGGGGAGCTGTTTTTT. Amino acids: CASSVAGGKNTGELFF.

The table lists this clonotype with many counts. The chain recombines TRBV2 with TRBJ1-5, with D possibly matching TRBD1 (5 bases). The CDR3 runs 14 residues. Germline-derived CDR1 and CDR2 are SNHLY and FYNNEI. Trimming shortened V by 7 bases and J by 6 bases, and 16 bases separated the two germline ends. CDR3 protein: CASTRGGGSQPQHF. For the CDR3, the DNA is TGTGCCAGCACCCGGGGGGGGGGATCTCAGCCCCAGCATTTT.